The 6 T cell receptor beta chains given below trace back to one sample, sequenced in a study of shared clonotypes between healthy human individuals. Using immunoSEQ multiplex PCR, the repertoire was profiled, and TCRdb retains in-frame clones only, with some absent. The data show around 2.1 million clones, approximately 95% seen once. Sequencing was carried out using naive CD4+ T cells sorted from blood. Noted subset: CD45RA+ positively selected. These receptors originate from a man aged 18 to 30 in good health.

This sequence joins TRBV19 and TRBJ1-2; TRBD1 aligns across 8 bases. Germline V gives CDR1 LNHDA, CDR2 SQIVND (reference sequence). The CDR3 runs 15 residues. Trimming removed 4 bases from V and 4 bases from J; junction bases left unmatched: 8. CDR3 amino acids: CASSTEGQALYGYTF. In DNA form, the CDR3 reads TGTGCCAGTAGTACAGAGGGACAGGCGCTCTATGGCTACACCTTC.

J is TRBJ1-6 and V is TRBV11-2; 12 bases agree with TRBD1. V trimming: 5 bases; J trimming: 5 bases; junction bases outside the gene matches: 4. In germline, CDR1 is SGHAT, CDR2 FQNNGV. The CDR3 totals 16 residues. The CDR3 DNA is TGTGCCAGCAGCCCCGGGACAGGGGGCGATAATTCACCCCTCCACTTT. Amino acids: CASSPGTGGDNSPLHF.

The CDR3 spells CASSRPSEGETQYF. CDR3 bases: TGTGCCAGCTCACGACCCTCCGAGGGAGAGACCCAGTACTTC. V usage is TRBV18 and J usage is TRBJ2-5, with a tentative D call TRBD2 (5 bases). Deletions cut 4 bases from V and 4 bases from J, with 13 bases between. CDR3 length: 14 amino acids. CDR1 KGHSH and CDR2 LQKENI come from the germline V gene.

This rearrangement joins TRBV29-1 to TRBJ2-1, with 12 bases lining up with TRBD2. V shed 4 bases, J shed 10 bases, and the junction held 8 bases outside the gene matches. CDR1 is SQVTM and CDR2 is ANQGSEA in the germline V gene. The CDR3 totals 14 residues. The CDR3 nucleotides read TGCAGCGTTGCGACTAGCGGGGGCTCTGGGGAGCAGTTCTTC. Translating it yields CSVATSGGSGEQFF.

The chain has TRBV30 and TRBJ2-1; no reliable D call. This CDR3 has 14 residues. V was cut by 2 bases and J by 7 bases, with 15 bases left in between. Per the germline V gene, CDR1 is GTSNPN and CDR2 is SVGIG (reference sequence). As DNA, the CDR3 is TGTGCCTGGAGTCGACTTTCTCTAGGTAATGAGCAGTTCTTC. Protein: CAWSRLSLGNEQFF.

The genes are TRBV19 and TRBJ2-2; D possibly matches TRBD1 or TRBD2 (5 bases each). Germline CDR1 reads LNHDA; CDR2 reads SQIVND (reference sequence). The CDR3 is 14 amino acids. Trimming cost V 3 bases and J 2 bases, with 7 bases left between them. The CDR3 sequence is CASSIRDNTGELFF. The DNA for the CDR3 is TGTGCCAGTAGTATCCGGGACAACACCGGGGAGCTGTTTTTT.